The clone carrying this T cell receptor (beta chain) has at least ten counts. Antigen specificity is unknown. The data stem from a study of T cells after yellow fever vaccination. Whole-study findings and limits: Post-booster repertoires again held most primary-vaccination clones (about 96% CD4, 75% to 90% CD8).

The CDR3 has 13 amino acids. CDR1 and CDR2 from the germline V gene are ENHRY and SYGVKD. The V end lost 6 bases, the J end lost 5 bases, and 8 bases lay between the germline ends. Conversion of TCR transcripts into cDNA relied on 5'RACE template switching, which added a universal primer site and UMIs. TCRdb re-analysed the 5' RACE reads in MiXCR, keeping a single row per CDR3 protein. The data hold roughly 350,000 distinct CDR3 sequences, with roughly 3.9% observed a single time. Material: PBMCs, obtained 5 days after the yellow fever booster vaccination. This TCR came from a man aged 18 to 29 who received the YFV17D yellow fever vaccine. The rearrangement links TRBV10-3 to TRBJ1-6; D not certain. This chain's CDR3 is CAISQLDNSPLHF. The CDR3 DNA sequence: TGTGCCATCAGCCAACTGGATAATTCACCCCTCCACTTT.